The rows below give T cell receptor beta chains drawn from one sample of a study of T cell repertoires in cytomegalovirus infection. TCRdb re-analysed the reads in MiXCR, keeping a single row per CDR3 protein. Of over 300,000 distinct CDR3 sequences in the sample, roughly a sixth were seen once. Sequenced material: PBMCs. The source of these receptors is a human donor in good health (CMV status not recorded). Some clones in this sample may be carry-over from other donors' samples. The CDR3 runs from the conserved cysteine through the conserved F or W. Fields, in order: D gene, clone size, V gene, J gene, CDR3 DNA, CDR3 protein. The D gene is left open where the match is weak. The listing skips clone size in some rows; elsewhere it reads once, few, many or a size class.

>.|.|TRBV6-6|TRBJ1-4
TGTGCCAGCAGTTACGAGGGGAATCGGGAAAAACTGTTTTTT
CASSYEGNREKLFF
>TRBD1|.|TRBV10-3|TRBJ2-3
TGTGCCATCAGTAAACAGGGGGTCTTTACAGATACGCAGTATTTT
CAISKQGVFTDTQYF
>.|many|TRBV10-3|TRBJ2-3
TGTGCCATCAGTGATTCAAAGAACACAGATACGCAGTATTTT
CAISDSKNTDTQYF
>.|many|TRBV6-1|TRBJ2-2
TGTGCCAGCAGGCGAGACAGTAACACCGGGGAGCTGTTTTTT
CASRRDSNTGELFF
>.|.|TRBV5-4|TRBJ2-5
TGTGCCAGCAGCTTGCCCCGTTCCCAAGAGACCCAGTACTTC
CASSLPRSQETQYF
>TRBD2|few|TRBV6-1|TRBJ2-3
TGTGCCAGCAGTCTGACTAGCACGACAGATACGCAGTATTTT
CASSLTSTTDTQYF
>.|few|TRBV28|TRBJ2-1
TGTGCCAGCAGTTTTCCGGGGGTCGATGAGCAGTTCTTC
CASSFPGVDEQFF
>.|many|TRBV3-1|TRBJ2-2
TGTGCCAGCAGCCAACGCAGGGATAGTTTCACCGGGGAGCTGTTTTTT
CASSQRRDSFTGELFF
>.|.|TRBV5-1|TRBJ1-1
TGCGCCAGCAGCTTGGCCGGGGGATCGGCAGCTTTCTTT
CASSLAGGSAAFF
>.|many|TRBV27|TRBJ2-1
TGTGCCAGCAGCCCCAGGGACCTTAAGGGGAATGAGCAGTTCTTC
CASSPRDLKGNEQFF
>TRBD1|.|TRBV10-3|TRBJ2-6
TGTGCCATCAGTGGCGGGACAGGGTTCTCTGGGGCCAACGTCCTGACTTTC
CAISGGTGFSGANVLTF